A selection of T cell receptor beta chains follows, all from one sample in a study of human T cells and chemical hapten exposure. TCRdb reprocessed the RACE reads with MiXCR, giving one entry per CDR3 protein. The table records around 360,000 distinct CDR3 sequences, just under 6.5% of them present only once. Sample: whole blood, taken in connection with sensitization to the hapten diphenylcyclopropenone (DPC). These TCRs come from a woman between 18 and 29 years old with alopecia areata. Some clones in this sample may be carry-over from other donors' samples. Each CDR3 is given with its conserved first and last residue. The order of the fields is V gene, D gene, CDR3 length, J gene, clone size, CDR3 protein, CDR3 DNA. A D gene is named only where the DNA matches it firmly. A row's size may be missing; if present it is once, few, many or a size class.

>TRBV29-1|TRBD1|14|TRBJ1-2|few
CSALPGQTNYGYTF
TGCAGCGCCCTACCGGGACAGACTAACTATGGCTACACCTTC
>TRBV6-5|TRBD1|17|TRBJ2-2|-
CASSYTLRDRASGELFF
TGTGCCAGCAGTTACACCCTCCGGGACAGAGCCTCCGGGGAGCTGTTTTTT
>TRBV18|-|14|TRBJ1-6|few
CASSPEVLNSPLHF
TGTGCCAGCTCACCAGAGGTCCTTAATTCACCCCTCCACTTT
>TRBV6-2/TRBV6-3|-|14|TRBJ1-2|many
CASSYRDANYGYTF
TGTGCCAGCAGTTACCGGGACGCTAACTATGGCTACACCTTC
>TRBV12-3/TRBV12-4|TRBD1|13|TRBJ1-2|many
CASRRQGFDGYTF
TGTGCCAGCAGGCGACAGGGATTCGATGGCTACACCTTC
>TRBV7-2|-|15|TRBJ2-3|many
CASTLTGQSTDTQYF
TGTGCCAGCACCCTAACTGGGCAAAGCACAGATACGCAGTATTTT
>TRBV6-2/TRBV6-3|-|15|TRBJ1-1|many
CASSGHTTENTEAFF
TGTGCCAGCAGTGGACACACGACGGAGAACACTGAAGCTTTCTTT
>TRBV24-1|-|15|TRBJ2-3|-
CATSDSGSSTDTQYF
TGTGCCACCAGTGATTCCGGGTCTAGCACAGATACGCAGTATTTT
>TRBV13|-|14|TRBJ2-7|-
CASSLGGDRREQYF
TGTGCCAGCAGCTTAGGCGGCGACCGGCGAGAGCAGTACTTC
>TRBV28|TRBD1|15|TRBJ1-2|-
CASSSAGGADYGYTF
TGTGCCAGCAGTTCCGCAGGGGGCGCAGACTATGGCTACACCTTC
>TRBV28|-|12|TRBJ1-5|few
CASRKPNQPQHF
TGTGCCAGCAGGAAACCAAACCAGCCCCAGCATTTT
>TRBV12-5|-|16|TRBJ1-3|many
CASGPPPSEKGNTIYF
TGTGCTAGTGGCCCCCCGCCTTCCGAAAAAGGAAACACCATATATTTT
>TRBV7-9|-|14|TRBJ2-7|few
CASSRGDQGGEQYF
TGTGCCAGCAGCAGAGGGGACCAGGGAGGCGAGCAGTACTTC
>TRBV6-1|TRBD1|15|TRBJ2-3|few
CASSEANRGTDTQYF
TGTGCCAGCAGTGAAGCAAACAGGGGGACAGATACGCAGTATTTT
>TRBV11-2|TRBD2|15|TRBJ2-1|-
CASSSPGTRWDEQFF
TGTGCCAGCAGCTCGCCCGGGACTAGATGGGATGAGCAGTTCTTC
>TRBV27|-|14|TRBJ2-3|-
CASLRSGSTDTQYF
TGTGCCAGTTTGAGAAGCGGAAGCACAGATACGCAGTATTTT
>TRBV3-1|-|16|TRBJ2-3|-
CASSQRAQGPADTQYF
TGTGCCAGCAGCCAGCGGGCCCAAGGACCGGCAGATACGCAGTATTTT
>TRBV5-6|-|15|TRBJ1-1|few
CASSLGSRRDTEAFF
TGTGCCAGCAGCTTGGGATCCCGGAGGGACACTGAAGCTTTCTTT
>TRBV28|TRBD2|15|TRBJ2-3|few
CASRRLAGDTDTQYF
TGTGCCAGCAGGAGGCTAGCGGGGGACACAGATACGCAGTATTTT
>TRBV20-1|-|14|TRBJ1-2|many
CSARSGQALYGYTF
TGCAGTGCTAGGTCGGGCCAGGCCCTCTATGGCTACACCTTC
>TRBV7-2|TRBD2|16|TRBJ2-3|many
CASSLRLAASTDTQYF
TGTGCCAGCAGCCTGCGACTAGCGGCTTCCACAGATACGCAGTATTTT
>TRBV11-3|-|15|TRBJ2-7|few
CASSPGQSEKDEQYF
TGTGCCAGCAGCCCTGGACAGTCAGAAAAGGACGAGCAGTACTTC
>TRBV7-9|-|14|TRBJ2-1|few
CASRYSAAGNEQFF
TGTGCCAGCAGGTACTCGGCCGCCGGGAATGAGCAGTTCTTC
>TRBV7-7|-|16|TRBJ1-5|-
CASSPRTGNHREPQHF
TGTGCTAGCAGCCCCCGGACGGGGAATCACCGGGAGCCCCAGCATTTT
>TRBV20-1|-|15|TRBJ1-2|many
CSARSRGTTHGGYTF
TGCAGTGCCAGGAGCCGGGGGACTACCCACGGTGGCTACACCTTC
>TRBV29-1|-|12|TRBJ2-1|many
CSVAAPYNEQFF
TGCAGCGTTGCTGCTCCCTACAATGAGCAGTTCTTC
>TRBV6-2/TRBV6-3|-|14|TRBJ2-3|-
CASREQRSTDTQYF
TGTGCCAGCAGAGAACAAAGGTCAACCGATACGCAGTATTTT
>TRBV10-3|TRBD1|13|TRBJ1-2|many
CAITTDRDYGYTF
TGTGCCATCACCACGGACAGGGACTATGGCTACACCTTC
>TRBV6-1|TRBD2|15|TRBJ2-3|-
CASRASGGGADTQYF
TGTGCCAGCAGAGCGAGCGGGGGCGGCGCAGATACGCAGTATTTT
>TRBV2|TRBD1|16|TRBJ2-3|-
CASSRLGQAIPDTQYF
TGTGCCAGCAGTAGGCTGGGACAGGCGATACCAGATACGCAGTATTTT
>TRBV6-6|-|14|TRBJ1-4|many
CASIRPTDGEKLFF
TGTGCCAGCATACGGCCCACCGATGGGGAAAAACTGTTTTTT
>TRBV5-6|-|16|TRBJ1-6|few
CASSLEKGTYNSPLHF
TGTGCCAGCAGCTTGGAGAAAGGAACCTATAATTCACCCCTCCACTTT
>TRBV5-4|TRBD1|12|TRBJ1-2|many
CASSWGQVGYTF
TGTGCCAGCAGCTGGGGACAGGTTGGCTACACCTTC
>TRBV12-3/TRBV12-4|-|14|TRBJ1-1|-
CASSLGGAFAEAFF
TGTGCCAGCAGTTTAGGGGGGGCGTTCGCTGAAGCTTTCTTT
>TRBV5-4|-|16|TRBJ2-3|few
CASSLVVSRDTDTQYF
TGTGCCAGCAGCTTGGTCGTAAGCAGGGACACAGATACGCAGTATTTT
>TRBV18|-|13|TRBJ2-4|many
CASSPGSLNIQYF
TGTGCCAGCTCCCCAGGATCCCTTAACATTCAGTACTTC
>TRBV27|-|13|TRBJ1-4|-
CASSTDRNEKLFF
TGTGCCAGCAGTACAGACAGGAATGAAAAACTGTTTTTT
>TRBV6-6|-|15|TRBJ1-1|many
CASSYSKGVAPEAFF
TGTGCCAGCAGTTACTCGAAAGGAGTAGCGCCTGAAGCTTTCTTT
>TRBV5-1|-|15|TRBJ2-6|-
CASSPVGSGANVLTF
TGCGCCAGCAGCCCCGTGGGCTCTGGGGCCAACGTCCTGACTTTC
>TRBV5-6|-|14|TRBJ2-3|-
CASSFPTVTDTQYF
TGTGCCAGCAGCTTCCCGACAGTCACAGATACGCAGTATTTT
>TRBV5-1|TRBD2|16|TRBJ2-5|-
CASSSPSGVIQETQYF
TGCGCCAGCAGCTCCCCTAGCGGGGTAATCCAAGAGACCCAGTACTTC
>TRBV20-1|-|12|TRBJ2-7|many
CSARPLEAEQYF
TGCAGTGCTAGACCTCTTGAGGCCGAGCAGTACTTC